This T cell receptor (beta chain) was documented in a study of beta chain features in type 1 diabetes. Study results and caveats: It was possible that PCR favored shorter templates, equally so in patients and controls. Researchers report that Type 1 diabetes patients had moderately but significantly shorter TCRB CDR3s across all four CD4+ subsets. Insertion counts at VDJ junctions were lower in type 1 diabetes patients, who also showed more deletions there.

Worth noting for this clone: The antigen is not known.

The entirety of the isolated RNA underwent reverse transcription, so expressed TCRB transcripts were sequenced. This table comes from immunoSEQ multiplex PCR, and its TCRdb copy is limited to in-frame clones, with some not included. Among hundreds of thousands of clones listed, about 15% were seen once. Germline CDR1 reads SGHTA; CDR2 reads FQGTGA. This CDR3 has 12 amino acids. V lost 4 bases, J lost 6 bases, and 10 bases lay in between. The receptor was derived from a man aged 25-45 years in good health. The rearrangement links TRBV7-3 to TRBJ2-7; a possible D gene is TRBD1 (5 bases). Sequencing used central memory CD4+ T cells from blood. CDR3 sequence (DNA): TGTGCCAGCAGCTCGTCAGGGTCCGAGCAGTACTTC. Translated, it gives CASSSSGSEQYF.